These 12 T cell receptor beta chains were sequenced from one sample in a study of OX40 agonist ivuxolimab in advanced cancers. Here immunoSEQ multiplex PCR was the method, and the copy in TCRdb shows in-frame clones only, minus some. The sample comprises about 67,000 clones, around 80% of which are singletons, and 8.2% rests with the top ten. Sample: CD4+ or CD8+ T cells sorted from blood, taken in a trial of the OX40 agonist ivuxolimab. These receptors originate from an adult with an advanced solid tumor such as melanoma, head and neck, liver or kidney cancer.

A few counts support this clone. The J gene is TRBJ2-3, the V gene TRBV5-4, with 7 positions matching TRBD2. Germline lookup yields CDR1 SGHNT and CDR2 YYREEE (reference sequence). J was trimmed by 5 bases and V by 4 bases; bases with no gene match: 10. The CDR3 loop spans 15 amino acids. The CDR3 coding sequence is TGTGCCAGCAGCGGACCTTATTTAGCGGGAGATACGCAGTATTTT. Translation gives CASSGPYLAGDTQYF.

The CDR3 spells CASNHFSGSSYNEQFF. For the CDR3, the DNA is TGTGCCAGCAACCACTTTAGCGGCAGCTCCTACAATGAGCAGTTCTTC. The chain joins TRBV11-2 to TRBJ2-1; tentative D call: TRBD2 (6 bases). Germline CDR1 reads SGHAT; CDR2 reads FQNNGV. The CDR3 loop spans 16 amino acids. Deletions cut 7 bases from V and 0 bases from J, with 16 bases between.

The genes are TRBV10-3 and TRBJ2-7, with TRBD1 as a possible D gene (6 bases). Trimming cost V 0 bases and J 2 bases, with 11 bases left between them. CDR1 is ENHRY, CDR2 SYGVKD, per germline. CDR3 size: 15 residues. The CDR3, as DNA: TGTGCCATCAGTGAGTCGTGGGGGCCTGCCTACGAGCAGTACGTC. Amino acid sequence: CAISESWGPAYEQYV.

The chain links TRBV5-4 to TRBJ1-2; the D is unclear. V gave up 0 bases and J gave up 4 bases, with 10 bases separating them. This CDR3 spans 14 amino acids. Germline CDR1 reads SGHNT; CDR2 reads YYREEE (reference sequence). CDR3 coding DNA: TGTGCCAGCAGCTTGGGGGGAGTCAGCTATGGCTACACCTTC. This sequence encodes CASSLGGVSYGYTF.

This clone was found a few times. The CDR3 spells CASSPAGSGANVLTF. CDR3 in DNA: TGTGCCAGCAGCCCCGCCGGGTCTGGGGCCAACGTCCTGACTTTC. This sequence joins TRBV7-3 and TRBJ2-6; D is ambiguous. CDR3 length: 15 amino acids. In germline, CDR1 is SGHTA, CDR2 FQGTGA. Trimming took off 5 bases at V and 1 base at J, with 9 bases between the two ends. Filled out from reference TRBV7-3 and TRBJ2-6, the complete variable domain reads GAGVSQTPSNKVTEKGKYVELRCDPISGHTALYWYRQSLGQGPEFLIYFQGTGAADDSGLPNDRFFAVRPEGSVSTLKIQRTERGDSAVYLCASSPAGSGANVLTFGAGSRLTVL.

This clone was counted once. The rearrangement links TRBV5-1 to TRBJ2-1, with 12 bases aligning to TRBD2. CDR1 SGHRS and CDR2 YFSETQ come from the germline V gene. With 2 bases clipped from V and 4 bases from J, the junction kept 1 base outside the gene matches. The CDR3 runs 15 residues. The CDR3 loop reads CASSFTSGGYNEQFF. DNA for the CDR3: TGCGCCAGCAGCTTCACTAGCGGGGGGTACAATGAGCAGTTCTTC.

The chain is built from TRBV15 and TRBJ2-5, with D perhaps TRBD2 (5 bases). Germline CDR1 reads LNHNV; CDR2 reads YYDKDF (reference sequence). The V end was cut by 1 base, the J end by 7 bases, with 7 bases between. The CDR3 extends over 12 amino acids. The CDR3 DNA reads as TGTGCCACCAGCAGAGTAGGAGGGACCCAGTACTTC. Its protein product is CATSRVGGTQYF.

V and J are TRBV11-3 and TRBJ2-1; 10 bases line up with TRBD2. The CDR3 extends over 18 amino acids. Germline CDR1 reads SGHNT; CDR2 reads YENEEA. Germline trimming cut 2 bases from V and 7 bases from J; bases unmatched to any gene: 14. The CDR3 nucleotides are TGTGCCAGCAGCTTAATTAAAGCGGGGGGGCCTAGGGCGAATGAGCAGTTCTTC. Translating it yields CASSLIKAGGPRANEQFF.

The genes are TRBV9 and TRBJ2-2, with 10 bases identical to TRBD1. The CDR3 has 16 amino acids. The germline gives CDR1 SGDLS, CDR2 YYNGEE. V gave up 4 bases and J gave up 1 base; unmatched junction bases: 4. The CDR3 spells CASSPRTGGNTGELFF. Written as DNA, the CDR3 is TGTGCCAGCAGCCCGCGGACAGGGGGGAACACCGGGGAGCTGTTTTTT.

The V and J genes are TRBV13 and TRBJ2-1, with no clear D. Between the trimmed V and J ends, which lost 8 bases and 7 bases, there was a span of 12 bases. The V gene's germline CDR1 is PRHDT and CDR2 FYEKMQ (reference sequence). The CDR3 consists of 12 residues. The CDR3 DNA is TGTGCCAGCCGAGAGGCGGCGAATGAGCAGTTCTTC. Protein product: CASREAANEQFF.

The chain uses TRBV28 and TRBJ2-3; 8 nucleotides agree with TRBD2. Germline V gene lookup returns CDR1 MDHEN and CDR2 SYDVKM. CDR3 length: 17 residues. Unmatched junction bases numbered 7, after V lost 2 bases and J lost 0 bases. CDR3: CASSLSGGPPSTDTQYF. The CDR3 region has the DNA TGTGCCAGCAGTTTAAGCGGGGGACCCCCTAGCACAGATACGCAGTATTTT.

V usage is TRBV7-8 and J usage is TRBJ2-3; the match to TRBD2 covers 9 bases. Trimming at V came to 3 bases and at J to 1 base, leaving 2 bases not matched to a gene. The CDR3 totals 15 residues. The V gene's germline CDR1 is SGHVS and CDR2 FQNEAQ. CDR3 sequence reads: CASSLRGGGTDTQYF. CDR3 DNA: TGTGCCAGCAGCTTGCGCGGGGGGGGCACAGATACGCAGTATTTT.